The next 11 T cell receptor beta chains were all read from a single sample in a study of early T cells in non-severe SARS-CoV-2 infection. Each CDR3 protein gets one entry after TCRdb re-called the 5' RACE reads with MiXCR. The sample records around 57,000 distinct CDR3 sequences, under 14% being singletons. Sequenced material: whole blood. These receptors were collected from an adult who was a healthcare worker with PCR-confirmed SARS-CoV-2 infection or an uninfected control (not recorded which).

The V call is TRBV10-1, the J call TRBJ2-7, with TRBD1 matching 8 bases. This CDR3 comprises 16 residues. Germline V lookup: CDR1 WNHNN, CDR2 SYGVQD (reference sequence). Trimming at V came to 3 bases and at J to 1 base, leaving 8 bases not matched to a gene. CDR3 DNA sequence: TGCGCCAGCAGTGAATCAAGGACAGGGCCGTCCTACGAGCAGTACTTC. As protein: CASSESRTGPSYEQYF.

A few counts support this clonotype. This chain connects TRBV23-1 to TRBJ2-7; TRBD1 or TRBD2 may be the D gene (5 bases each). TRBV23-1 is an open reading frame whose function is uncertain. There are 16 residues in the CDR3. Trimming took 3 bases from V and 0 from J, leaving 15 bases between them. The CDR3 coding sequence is TGCGCCAGCAGTCATGAACAGGCGGGTAGCTCCTACGAGCAGTACTTC. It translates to CASSHEQAGSSYEQYF.

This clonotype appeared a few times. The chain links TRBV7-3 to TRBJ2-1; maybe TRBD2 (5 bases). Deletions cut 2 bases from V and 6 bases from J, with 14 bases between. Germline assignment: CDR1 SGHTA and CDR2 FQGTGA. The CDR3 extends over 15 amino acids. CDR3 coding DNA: TGTGCCAGCAGCTTAGACGGGAATCCCCTCAATGAGCAGTTCTTC. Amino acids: CASSLDGNPLNEQFF.

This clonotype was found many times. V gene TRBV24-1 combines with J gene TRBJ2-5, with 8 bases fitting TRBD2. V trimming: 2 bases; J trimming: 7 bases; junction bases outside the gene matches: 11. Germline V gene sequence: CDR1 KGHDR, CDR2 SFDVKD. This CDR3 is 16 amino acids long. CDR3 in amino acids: CATSDSERGMRRTQYF. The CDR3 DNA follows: TGTGCCACCAGTGATTCGGAGCGGGGGATGAGGCGGACCCAGTACTTC.

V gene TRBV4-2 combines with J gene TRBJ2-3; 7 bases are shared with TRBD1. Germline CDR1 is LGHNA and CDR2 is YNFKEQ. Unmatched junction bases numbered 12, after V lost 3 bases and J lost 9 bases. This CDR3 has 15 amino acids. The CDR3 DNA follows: TGTGCCAGCAGCCATGATCGACAGGGTAGCGACACGCAGTATTTT. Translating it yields CASSHDRQGSDTQYF.

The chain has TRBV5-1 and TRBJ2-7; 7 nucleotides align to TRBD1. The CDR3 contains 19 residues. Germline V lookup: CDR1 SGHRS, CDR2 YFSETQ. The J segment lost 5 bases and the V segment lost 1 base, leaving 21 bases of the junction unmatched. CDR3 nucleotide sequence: TGCGCCAGCAGCTTGCCGAAGGGGGCTGGTACAACCCTAGGACACGAGCAGTACTTC. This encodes CASSLPKGAGTTLGHEQYF.

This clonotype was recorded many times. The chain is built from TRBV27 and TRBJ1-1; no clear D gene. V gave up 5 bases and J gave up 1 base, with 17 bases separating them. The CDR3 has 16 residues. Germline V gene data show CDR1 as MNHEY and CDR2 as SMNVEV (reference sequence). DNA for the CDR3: TGTGCCAGCAGTCCGAGGCGATCAATGGGGAACACTGAAGCTTTCTTT. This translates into CASSPRRSMGNTEAFF.

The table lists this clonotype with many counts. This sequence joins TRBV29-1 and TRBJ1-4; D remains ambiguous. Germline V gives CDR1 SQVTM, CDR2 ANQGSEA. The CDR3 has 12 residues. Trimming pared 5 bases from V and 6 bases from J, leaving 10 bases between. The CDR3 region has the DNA TGCAGCGTTTCCGGTAGGGATGAAAAACTGTTTTTT. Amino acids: CSVSGRDEKLFF.

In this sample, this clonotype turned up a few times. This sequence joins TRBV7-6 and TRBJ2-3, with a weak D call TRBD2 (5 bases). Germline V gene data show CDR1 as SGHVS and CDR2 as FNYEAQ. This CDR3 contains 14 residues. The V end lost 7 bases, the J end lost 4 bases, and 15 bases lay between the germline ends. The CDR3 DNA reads TGTGCCAGCACCCCTTGGGGAGCCGCAGATACGCAGTATTTT. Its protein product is CASTPWGAADTQYF.

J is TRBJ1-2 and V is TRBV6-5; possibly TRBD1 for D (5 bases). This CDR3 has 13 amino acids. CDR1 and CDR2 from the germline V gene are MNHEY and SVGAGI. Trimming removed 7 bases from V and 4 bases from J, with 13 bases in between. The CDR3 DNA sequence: TGTGCCAGCATCGAGGGGCGCGGCTATGGCTACACCTTC. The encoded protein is CASIEGRGYGYTF.

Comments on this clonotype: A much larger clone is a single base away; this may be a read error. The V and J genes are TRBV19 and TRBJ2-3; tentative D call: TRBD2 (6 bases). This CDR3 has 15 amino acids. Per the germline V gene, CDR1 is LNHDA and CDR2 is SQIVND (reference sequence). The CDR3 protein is CASSLRDLGGDTEYF. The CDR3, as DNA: TGTGCCAGTAGTCTCCGGGACCTGGGAGGAGATACGGAGTATTTT.